Each of the 5 T cell receptor beta chains below was sequenced from the same sample in a study of shared clonotypes between healthy human individuals (TCRdb year 2020). Library generation was performed with the immunoSEQ multiplex PCR assay. TCRdb took over this immuneACCESS table, retaining in-frame rearrangements with V and J assigned. Such tables are incomplete; in checked studies, under half of the missing clones stem from an unresolved V gene, and the remainder is unexplained. The table for this sample lists about 480,000 clones; about 75% of them were counted only once. Approximately 12% of the sample goes to the ten largest clones. Sequences were obtained from PBMCs. All receptors derive from a woman aged 40 to 50 in good health. Some clones in this sample may be carry-over from other donors' samples.

This clone was counted ten times or more. The CDR3 nucleotides are TGCGCCAGCAGTCCCACAGGGGACACGGCCTATGGCTACACCTTC. Translating it yields CASSPTGDTAYGYTF. J is TRBJ1-2 and V is TRBV5-1; 7 nucleotides agree with TRBD1. CDR1 is SGHRS, CDR2 YFSETQ, per germline. V dropped 5 bases and J dropped 4; count of bases not matched to a gene: 11. CDR3 size: 15 residues.

J is TRBJ2-7 and V is TRBV7-9; D is unclear. This CDR3 has 15 residues. The ends were cut back, 1 base at V and 3 bases at J, with 13 bases in the middle. In germline, CDR1 is SEHNR, CDR2 FQNEAQ (reference sequence). The CDR3 here is CASSLGGSPLYEQYF. The CDR3 bases are TGTGCCAGCAGCTTAGGGGGTAGCCCCCTCTACGAGCAGTACTTC.

The J gene is TRBJ1-4, the V gene TRBV2, with D possibly being TRBD1 (5 bases). Germline-derived CDR1 and CDR2 are SNHLY and FYNNEI. CDR3 length equals 14 residues. With 6 bases removed from V and 8 bases from J, the gap between germline ends came to 16 bases. CDR3 in amino acids: CASRGLVRGEKLFF. The CDR3 nucleotides are TGTGCCAGCAGGGGACTCGTGAGAGGGGAAAAACTGTTTTTT. Full variable domain (remainder filled in from reference TRBV2 and TRBJ1-4): EPEVTQTPSHQVTQMGQEVILRCVPISNHLYFYWYRQILGQKVEFLVSFYNNEISEKSEIFDDQFSVERPDGSNFTLKIRSTKLEDSAMYFCASRGLVRGEKLFFGSGTQLSVL.

The chain uses TRBV28 and TRBJ2-1; 12 bases match TRBD2. This CDR3 spans 16 amino acids. Germline-derived CDR1 and CDR2 are MDHEN and SYDVKM. Losses at the gene ends were 3 bases for V and 1 base for J; bases not matched to a gene: 1. In nucleotides, the CDR3 is TGTGCCAGCAGTTTGACTAGCGGGGGATCCTACAATGAGCAGTTCTTC. Its translation is CASSLTSGGSYNEQFF. Filled out from reference TRBV28 and TRBJ2-1, the complete variable domain reads DVKVTQSSRYLVKRTGEKVFLECVQDMDHENMFWYRQDPGLGLRLIYFSYDVKMKEKGDIPEGYSVSREKKERFSLILESASTNQTSMYLCASSLTSGGSYNEQFFGPGTRLTVL.

The CDR3 nucleotides read TGTGCCAGCAGCGGGTGGGGACTAGACGCGCCAGATACGCAGTATTTT. It yields the protein CASSGWGLDAPDTQYF. The chain uses TRBV9 and TRBJ2-3, with TRBD2 identical over 8 bases. This CDR3 has 16 residues. V gave up 3 bases and J gave up 4 bases; unmatched junction bases: 10. The germline CDR1 and CDR2 sequences are SGDLS and YYNGEE.